The following is a TCR beta chain sequence with its context. This entry is derived from a study of OX40 agonist ivuxolimab in advanced cancers. CDR1 SGHTA and CDR2 FQGNSA come from the germline V gene. V was shortened by 8 bases and J by 10 bases, with 11 bases between the two germline ends. The CDR3 is 10 residues long. Assay used: immunoSEQ multiplex PCR; TCRdb lists only in-frame clones, some missing. The sample has some 83,000 clones; about 94% are singletons. The chain is built from TRBV7-2 and TRBJ1-2; D unresolved. This receptor was taken from an adult with an advanced solid tumor such as melanoma, head and neck, liver or kidney cancer. Sequences were derived from CD4+ or CD8+ T cells sorted from blood, sampled in a trial of the OX40 agonist ivuxolimab. The CDR3, as DNA: TGTGCCAGCGTAGAGGGCTTCTACACCTTC. This encodes CASVEGFYTF.